Below, 20 T cell receptor beta chains from the same sample are listed, as sequenced in a study of cytomegalovirus exposure and HLA in healthy donors. Sequenced by immunoSEQ multiplex PCR; TCRdb stores in-frame clones only, minus some. The sample carries 150,000 to 200,000 clones, around 90% recorded once. The sequenced material came from PBMCs. The receptors shown here come from a man aged 18-30 years in good health and CMV-seronegative.

The chain uses TRBV9 and TRBJ1-2; weak D call: TRBD1 (5 bases). The CDR3 covers 13 residues. V lost 0 bases and J lost 5, with 8 bases in between. Germline V gene sequence: CDR1 SGDLS, CDR2 YYNGEE. The DNA for the CDR3 is TGTGCCAGCAGCGTAGATGGGGGGTATGGCTACACCTTC. It translates to CASSVDGGYGYTF.

This clone was detected a few times. V usage is TRBV5-4 and J usage is TRBJ2-7; 10 bases align to TRBD2. This CDR3 contains 14 residues. V trimming: 0 bases; J trimming: 11 bases; junction bases outside the gene matches: 8. Germline CDR1 SGHNT, CDR2 YYREEE (reference sequence). The CDR3 is CASSLGLAGPREYF. For the CDR3, the DNA is TGTGCCAGCAGCTTGGGACTAGCGGGCCCTCGAGAGTACTTC.

In DNA, the CDR3 is TGCGCCAGCCAGAGCGCGCCGAGCGAGCAGTACGTC. It specifies CASQSAPSEQYV. V gene TRBV23-1 combines with J gene TRBJ2-7, with D unresolved. TRBV23-1 is given ORF status, its function remaining uncertain. The length of the CDR3 is 12 residues. Trimming shortened V by 8 bases and J by 6 bases, and 14 bases separated the two germline ends.

This chain uses TRBV19 with TRBJ2-6; 7 bases line up with TRBD1. The CDR3 runs 15 residues. Germline CDR1 LNHDA, CDR2 SQIVND (reference sequence). V was pared by 4 bases and J by 3 bases, with 3 bases of the junction left unmatched. The CDR3 bases are TGTGCCAGTAGTACCGGACAGGTTGGGGCCAACGTCCTGACTTTC. Translating gives CASSTGQVGANVLTF.

This sequence joins TRBV7-8 and TRBJ2-5, with D possibly matching TRBD2 (5 bases). Trimming stripped 3 bases from V and 1 base from J, with 18 bases between. Germline lookup yields CDR1 SGHVS and CDR2 FQNEAQ. This CDR3 has 17 residues. This chain's CDR3 is CASSFVLRVGAQETQYF. The CDR3 nucleotides are TGTGCCAGCAGCTTCGTTCTGAGGGTGGGAGCCCAAGAGACCCAGTACTTC.

The J gene is TRBJ1-1, the V gene TRBV2; TRBD1 is a possible D gene (5 bases). Per the germline V gene, CDR1 is SNHLY and CDR2 is FYNNEI. Trimming took off 3 bases at V and 4 bases at J, with 15 bases between the two ends. CDR3 length: 15 residues. This CDR3 is CASSDATGGGTEAFF. CDR3 DNA sequence: TGTGCCAGCAGTGACGCGACGGGGGGAGGCACTGAAGCTTTCTTT.

CDR3 bases: TGTGCCAGCAGCCGATCCTCAGAGGGCGAAAAACTGTTTTTT. Amino acid sequence: CASSRSSEGEKLFF. This chain links TRBV7-2 with TRBJ1-4; no firm D call. This CDR3 has 14 residues. Germline lookup yields CDR1 SGHTA and CDR2 FQGNSA. V was clipped by 5 bases and J by 8 bases, with 15 bases between them.

The V and J genes are TRBV30 and TRBJ1-2, with TRBD1 matching over 11 bases. The V and J ends lost 0 bases and 4 bases, in that order; junction bases with no gene match: 1. Germline V gene sequence: CDR1 GTSNPN, CDR2 SVGIG (reference sequence). There are 14 residues in the CDR3. The CDR3 reads CAWSVGQGAYGYTF. The DNA of the CDR3 is TGTGCCTGGAGTGTCGGACAGGGGGCCTATGGCTACACCTTC. The variable domain in full, with the rest retrieved from reference TRBV30 and TRBJ1-2, is SQTIHQWPATLVQPVGSPLSLECTVEGTSNPNLYWYRQAAGRGLQLLFYSVGIGQISSEVPQNLSASRPQDRQFILSSKKLLLSDSGFYLCAWSVGQGAYGYTFGSGTRLTVV.

The genes are TRBV27 and TRBJ1-2; 9 bases align to TRBD1. With 5 bases clipped from V and 6 bases from J, the junction kept 7 bases outside the gene matches. Germline V CDR1 and CDR2: MNHEY, SMNVEV (reference sequence). The CDR3 sequence is 14 residues long. The CDR3 spells CASSMDRGRDGYTF. The CDR3 nucleotides are TGTGCCAGCAGTATGGACAGGGGTCGCGATGGCTACACCTTC.

The V gene is TRBV5-1, the J gene TRBJ2-1; 7 bases match TRBD1. J gave up 2 bases and V 0 bases, and 2 bases lay outside the gene matches. CDR1 SGHRS and CDR2 YFSETQ come from the germline V gene. This CDR3 spans 15 amino acids. The CDR3 loop reads CASSLETGPYNEQFF. CDR3 nucleotides: TGCGCCAGCAGCTTGGAGACAGGGCCCTACAATGAGCAGTTCTTC.

This chain connects TRBV29-1 to TRBJ2-2, with no clear D. Trimming removed 5 bases from V and 5 bases from J, with 12 bases in between. This CDR3 is built from 13 residues. Germline-derived CDR1 and CDR2 are SQVTM and ANQGSEA. CDR3 loop: CSVRRPRTGELFF. In nucleotides, the CDR3 is TGCAGCGTTCGGCGTCCGAGGACCGGGGAGCTGTTTTTT.

The chain has TRBV18 and TRBJ2-2; 7 bases fit TRBD1. This CDR3 region has 14 residues. Trimming removed 4 bases from V and 5 bases from J; junction bases left unmatched: 4. Germline V gene sequence: CDR1 KGHSH, CDR2 LQKENI. The CDR3 nucleotides read TGTGCCAGCTCACTCGACAGGGCAACCGGGGAGCTGTTTTTT. This sequence encodes CASSLDRATGELFF.

This rearrangement joins TRBV6-1 to TRBJ1-5; D gene unclear. CDR1 is MNHNS, CDR2 SASEGT, per germline. The CDR3 contains 13 residues. Deletions cut 11 bases from V and 2 bases from J, with 13 bases between. The CDR3: CAGGRGRNQPQHF. The CDR3 bases are TGTGCCGGCGGGAGAGGCCGCAATCAGCCCCAGCATTTT.

The rearrangement uses TRBV30 and TRBJ1-4; perhaps TRBD1 as D (5 bases). Trimming cost V 0 bases and J 8 bases, with 10 bases left between them. This CDR3 has 13 amino acids. The germline gives CDR1 GTSNPN, CDR2 SVGIG (reference sequence). For the CDR3, the DNA is TGTGCCTGGAGTGTACAGGCGGGGGAAAAACTGTTTTTT. The encoded protein is CAWSVQAGEKLFF.

This chain links TRBV6-5 with TRBJ1-2; D remains unclear. The CDR3 is 12 amino acids. Germline lookup yields CDR1 MNHEY and CDR2 SVGAGI. V shed 7 bases and J shed 0 bases, with 6 bases lying between them. The DNA of the CDR3 is TGTGCCAGCATTCCCACTAACTATGGCTACACCTTC. It yields the protein CASIPTNYGYTF.

With respect to this clone: The junction shows a germline mismatch at one end, possibly a read error. The rearrangement uses TRBV6-5 and TRBJ2-3; 7 positions agree with TRBD1. Per the germline V gene, CDR1 is MNHEY and CDR2 is SVGAGI. This CDR3 spans 15 amino acids. CDR3 region: CASSDSDRGTDTQYF. CDR3 in DNA: TGTGCCAGCAGTGACTCAGACAGGGGCACAGATACGCAGTATTTT.

The chain carries TRBV27 and TRBJ2-2; D may be TRBD1 (6 bases). This CDR3 contains 15 residues. CDR1 is MNHEY, CDR2 SMNVEV, per germline (reference sequence). The V and J ends lost 3 bases and 2 bases respectively, with 10 bases between them. This CDR3 is CASSFGTYNTGELFF. The CDR3 DNA is TGTGCCAGCAGTTTCGGGACATATAACACCGGGGAGCTGTTTTTT.

J is TRBJ2-5 and V is TRBV28, with 9 bases that match TRBD1. This CDR3 comprises 15 residues. Germline lookup yields CDR1 MDHEN and CDR2 SYDVKM. The V and J ends lost 8 bases and 5 bases, in that order; junction bases with no gene match: 12. The CDR3 protein is CASGGLVGTGETQYF. The CDR3 DNA follows: TGTGCCAGCGGGGGCCTCGTCGGGACAGGGGAGACCCAGTACTTC.

This chain connects TRBV2 to TRBJ2-3, with TRBD1 matching 7 bases. CDR3 length equals 15 residues. Trimming cost V 1 base and J 0 bases; bases outside gene matches: 1. Germline values: CDR1 SNHLY, CDR2 FYNNEI. The CDR3 sequence is CASSEGTGSTDTQYF. CDR3 nucleotide sequence: TGTGCCAGCAGTGAAGGGACAGGAAGCACAGATACGCAGTATTTT. The complete variable domain, with remaining parts taken from reference TRBV2 and TRBJ2-3, reads EPEVTQTPSHQVTQMGQEVILRCVPISNHLYFYWYRQILGQKVEFLVSFYNNEISEKSEIFDDQFSVERPDGSNFTLKIRSTKLEDSAMYFCASSEGTGSTDTQYFGPGTRLTVL.

This chain uses TRBV11-2 with TRBJ1-1; TRBD1 agrees at 7 bases. This CDR3 is 14 amino acids long. CDR1 SGHAT and CDR2 FQNNGV come from the germline V gene. The J segment lost 6 bases and the V segment lost 5 bases, leaving 9 bases of the junction unmatched. This CDR3 reads CASSGIRGHAEAFF. As DNA, the CDR3 is TGTGCCAGCAGCGGGATAAGGGGGCACGCTGAAGCTTTCTTT.